This T cell receptor beta chain was sequenced for a study of identical twins' blood T cells. Study conclusions and caveats: Shared CDR3 clonotype counts tracked mainly the product of cloneset sizes.

This clonotype was seen a handful of times. Antigen specificity is unknown. This CDR3 has 11 amino acids. The germline V gene encodes CDR1 SQVTM and CDR2 ANQGSEA. V was shortened by 2 bases and J by 6 bases, with 7 bases between the two germline ends. Each TCR cDNA library carried sample-specific barcodes on both ends. MiXCR, applied by TCRdb to the 5' RACE reads, yields one record per CDR3 protein. The sample has around 380,000 distinct CDR3 sequences, roughly 28% seen once; the top ten hold 6.1%. The sequence was obtained from a woman between 18 and 55 years old in good health. The rearrangement links TRBV29-1 to TRBJ1-2, with D maybe TRBD1 (5 bases). The sample was PBMCs. CDR3 loop: CSVEQGHGYTF. Here the CDR3 DNA reads TGCAGCGTTGAACAGGGCCATGGCTACACCTTC.